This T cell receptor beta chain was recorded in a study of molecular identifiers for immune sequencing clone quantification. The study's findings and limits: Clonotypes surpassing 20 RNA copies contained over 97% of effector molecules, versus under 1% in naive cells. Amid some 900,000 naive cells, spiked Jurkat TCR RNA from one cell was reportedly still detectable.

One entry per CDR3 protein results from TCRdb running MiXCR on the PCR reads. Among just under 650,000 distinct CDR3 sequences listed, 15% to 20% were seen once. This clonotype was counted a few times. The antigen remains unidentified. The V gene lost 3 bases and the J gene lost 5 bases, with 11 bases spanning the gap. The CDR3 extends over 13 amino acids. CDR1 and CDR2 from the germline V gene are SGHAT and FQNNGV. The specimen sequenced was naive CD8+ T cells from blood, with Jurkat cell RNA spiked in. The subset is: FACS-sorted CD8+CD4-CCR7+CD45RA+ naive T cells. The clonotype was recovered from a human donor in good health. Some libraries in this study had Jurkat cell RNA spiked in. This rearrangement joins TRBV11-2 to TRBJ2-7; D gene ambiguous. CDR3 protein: CASSFQGSHEQYF. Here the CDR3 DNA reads TGTGCCAGCAGCTTTCAAGGTTCCCACGAGCAGTACTTC.